These 5 T cell receptor beta chains were all obtained from the same sample, sequenced in a study of T cell clonality in common variable immunodeficiency. Study outcomes and limitations: Fewer deletions and N-nucleotide insertions were reportedly seen in common variable immunodeficiency TCR beta sequences.

TCRdb keeps only in-frame clones here, not all; method: immunoSEQ multiplex PCR. This sample carries 25,000 to 35,000 clones, none of them present only once. The antigens these receptors bind are not known. Sequenced input: peripheral blood mononuclear cells. These receptors all come from a human donor with common variable immunodeficiency.

This clone was observed many times. The read ends 3 residues early relative to the CDR3; the germline J gene fills the gap. This chain connects TRBV4-2 to TRBJ2-7; the match to TRBD1 covers 9 bases. CDR3 length: 16 amino acids. Losses at the gene ends were 3 bases for V and 1 base for J; bases not matched to a gene: 7. Germline V gene lookup returns CDR1 LGHNA and CDR2 YNFKEQ. This CDR3 is CASSQGGQGTSYEQYF. CDR3 DNA (partial): TGTGCCAGCAGCCAGGGCGGACAGGGGACTTCCTACGAG.

The sample holds a few counts of this clone. The CDR3 extends 3 residues past the end of the read, so its final part is completed from the germline J gene. J is TRBJ1-4 and V is TRBV7-8, with a weak D call TRBD1 (5 bases). Germline-derived CDR1 and CDR2 are SGHVS and FQNEAQ. V lost 5 bases to trimming and J lost 0 bases, with 19 bases between them. This CDR3 has 18 amino acids. CDR3: CASSLLRGAGSTNEKLFF. The sequenced part of the CDR3 DNA is TGTGCCAGCAGCCTGTTGAGGGGAGCCGGGTCAACTAATGAAAAA.

A remark on this clone: Coverage ceases 3 residues before the CDR3 finishes, and the germline J gene fills in the end. The chain uses TRBV7-9 and TRBJ1-2; no firm D call. Trimming took off 5 bases at V and 7 bases at J, with 11 bases between the two ends. Germline V gene data show CDR1 as SEHNR and CDR2 as FQNEAQ (reference sequence). This CDR3 region has 12 residues. CDR3 DNA (partial): TGTGCCAGCAGCCCCCTCCCCCCTGGC. Amino acid sequence: CASSPLPPG. The CDR3 in its entirety is CASSPLPPGYTF.

This clone has at least ten counts. The read stops 3 residues short of the end of the CDR3; the missing end is completed from the germline J gene. The chain employs TRBV4-1 and TRBJ2-2; 7 nucleotides align to TRBD1. J lost 3 bases, V lost 4 bases, and 2 bases had no gene match. The CDR3 has 14 amino acids. Germline-derived CDR1 and CDR2 are MGHRA and YSYEKL. CDR3 bases read: TGCGCCAGCAGCCCTGACAGGGACACCGGGGAG. Translation: CASSPDRDTGE. The complete CDR3 sequence is CASSPDRDTGELFF.

The part of the CDR3 DNA that was read is TGTGCCAGCTCACCCGGGACAGGGTACGGTGGC. Amino acid sequence: CASSPGTGYGG. The whole CDR3 reads CASSPGTGYGGYTF. V is TRBV18 and J is TRBJ1-2, with 9 bases matching TRBD1. The sequence runs out 3 residues before the end of the CDR3; the remainder is reconstructed from the germline J gene. The germline V gene has CDR1 KGHSH and CDR2 LQKENI. V gave up 3 bases and J gave up 7 bases; unmatched junction bases: 6. CDR3 length equals 14 residues.